These 15 T cell receptor beta chains were all obtained from the same sample, sequenced in a study of blood T cell repertoires in COVID-19. The repertoire was sequenced with immunoSEQ multiplex PCR; TCRdb's copy has only in-frame clones and lacks some. The table shows hundreds of thousands of clones, with more than 80% occurring only once. Sequenced material: PBMCs or T cells enriched from blood (not recorded which). All receptors derive from a man aged 30 to 39 who had recovered from COVID-19.

V is TRBV6-4 and J is TRBJ1-1; 7 positions agree with TRBD1. V dropped 8 bases and J dropped 2; count of bases not matched to a gene: 8. CDR3 length: 14 residues. Germline CDR1 reads MRHNA; CDR2 reads SNTAGT. In DNA form, the CDR3 reads TGTGCCAGCTTCCTGGACAGGAGCAACACTGAAGCTTTCTTT. Its protein is CASFLDRSNTEAFF.

The chain couples TRBV29-1 to TRBJ2-1; D gene uncertain. From germline, CDR1 is SQVTM and CDR2 ANQGSEA. CDR3 length: 12 amino acids. The V end lost 0 bases, the J end lost 10 bases, and 10 bases lay between the germline ends. The CDR3 DNA reads TGCAGCGTTGAAGATATTGAGAGGGAGCAGTTCTTC. This sequence encodes CSVEDIEREQFF.

The gene calls are TRBV7-9 and TRBJ1-6, with 8 positions matching TRBD1. The CDR3 has 19 amino acids. Germline V gene data show CDR1 as SEHNR and CDR2 as FQNEAQ (reference sequence). V dropped 4 bases and J dropped 6; count of bases not matched to a gene: 17. The CDR3 DNA reads TGTGCCAGCAGCTCCCCGGTTGGACAGGGTTTATCGGCTAATTCACCCCTCCACTTT. It encodes CASSSPVGQGLSANSPLHF.

This clone was detected many times. The chain carries TRBV5-5 and TRBJ2-7, with D perhaps TRBD2 (6 bases). V dropped 5 bases and J dropped 4 bases, with 10 bases sitting between them. Per germline, CDR1 SGHKS and CDR2 YYEKEE (reference sequence). The CDR3 consists of 12 residues. CDR3 nucleotide sequence: TGTGCCAGCAGTTCCGCGGGATACGAGCAGTACTTC. Its translation: CASSSAGYEQYF.

The chain combines TRBV10-3 with TRBJ2-1; 8 bases fit TRBD1. This CDR3 contains 14 residues. V shed 8 bases, J shed 4 bases, and the junction held 7 bases outside the gene matches. CDR1 is ENHRY and CDR2 is SYGVKD in the germline V gene. CDR3 sequence (DNA): TGTGCCATCGTCAGGACAGGGATGTACAATGAGCAGTTCTTC. Protein: CAIVRTGMYNEQFF.

The genes are TRBV5-4 and TRBJ2-5; 7 bases line up with TRBD2. Trimming took 4 bases from V and 2 from J; bases not matched to a gene: 5. From germline, CDR1 is SGHNT and CDR2 YYREEE (reference sequence). There are 14 residues in the CDR3. The CDR3: CASSGPGLQETQYF. The CDR3 DNA is TGTGCCAGCAGCGGACCGGGACTACAAGAGACCCAGTACTTC.

In its sample, this clone was seen a few times. The rearrangement links TRBV5-1 to TRBJ1-6; 7 bases map to TRBD1. V lost 1 base, J lost 9 bases, and 13 bases stayed unmatched. CDR3 length: 17 residues. The germline V gene encodes CDR1 SGHRS and CDR2 YFSETQ. As DNA, the CDR3 is TGCGCCAGCAGCTTGTCGTCCCCGACAGGGACAACTTCACCCCTCCACTTT. Amino acid sequence: CASSLSSPTGTTSPLHF.

The CDR3 region is CASSLGTGDSNTEAFF. The CDR3 coding sequence is TGTGCCAGCAGTCTCGGGACAGGGGATTCGAACACTGAAGCTTTCTTT. This chain links TRBV6-6 with TRBJ1-1; 10 bases map to TRBD1. Germline V gives CDR1 MNHNY, CDR2 SVGAGI (reference sequence). V lost 5 bases, J lost 1 base, and 7 bases stayed unmatched. The CDR3 sequence is 16 residues long.

V and J are TRBV5-4 and TRBJ2-1; 11 bases are a match to TRBD2. CDR1 and CDR2 from the germline V gene are SGHNT and YYREEE (reference sequence). Trimming at V came to 3 bases and at J to 4 bases, leaving 9 bases not matched to a gene. The CDR3 has 17 residues. CDR3 in amino acids: CASSSQISGGVYNEQFF. The CDR3 DNA is TGTGCCAGCAGCTCCCAAATTAGCGGGGGGGTATACAATGAGCAGTTCTTC.

J is TRBJ2-5 and V is TRBV3-1 (or the pseudogene TRBV3-2); 15 bases fit TRBD2. V shed 1 base and J 5 bases; nucleotides not matched to a gene: 8. Germline V lookup: CDR1 LGHDT, CDR2 YNNKEL (reference sequence). This CDR3 comprises 18 residues. The CDR3 bases are TGTGCCAGCAGCCAAGGCCCCGGGACTAGCGGGAGGAGGGAGACCCAGTACTTC. Protein: CASSQGPGTSGRRETQYF.

The chain has TRBV2 and TRBJ2-3; 9 bases are a match to TRBD1. Germline-derived CDR1 and CDR2 are SNHLY and FYNNEI. This CDR3 region has 14 residues. V was clipped by 9 bases and J by 5 bases; unmatched bases: 9. CDR3 DNA sequence: TGTGCCAGTGGGAGGGACAGGGTAATAGATACGCAGTATTTT. It is translated as CASGRDRVIDTQYF.

The V gene is TRBV5-4, the J gene TRBJ2-1, with no clear D. CDR1 is SGHNT, CDR2 YYREEE, per germline (reference sequence). The CDR3 covers 13 residues. Trimming took 1 base from V and 5 from J, leaving 7 bases between them. The CDR3 loop reads CASSLNLDNEQFF. The CDR3 coding sequence is TGTGCCAGCAGCTTGAACTTGGACAATGAGCAGTTCTTC.

The V and J genes are TRBV7-9 and TRBJ1-2, with 7 bases identical to TRBD1. The V segment lost 1 base and the J segment 1 base; nucleotides outside the gene matches: 3. The germline gives CDR1 SEHNR, CDR2 FQNEAQ (reference sequence). CDR3 size: 15 residues. The CDR3 nucleotides are TGTGCCAGCAGCTTAGGCAGGGGGATTAACTATGGCTACACCTTC. Its protein is CASSLGRGINYGYTF.

Only a few counts were recorded for this clone. The rearrangement joins TRBV18 to TRBJ2-2; 8 nucleotides align to TRBD1. The CDR3 extends over 15 amino acids. The ends lost 4 bases at V and 4 bases at J; junction bases unmatched: 5. The V gene's germline CDR1 is KGHSH and CDR2 LQKENI. CDR3 DNA: TGTGCCAGCTCACAAAAAACAGGGGGCACCGGGGAGCTGTTTTTT. This translates into CASSQKTGGTGELFF.

CDR3 sequence: CASSPENTQYF. CDR3 bases: TGTGCCAGCAGCCCCGAGAATACGCAGTATTTT. This chain connects TRBV28 to TRBJ2-3; D is unclear. Trimming pared 6 bases from V and 7 bases from J, leaving 8 bases between. The CDR3 has 11 amino acids. Germline V gives CDR1 MDHEN, CDR2 SYDVKM.